A selection of T cell receptor beta chains follows, all from one sample in a study of blood T cell repertoires in COVID-19. The table came from immunoSEQ multiplex PCR; TCRdb's copy has only in-frame clones and leaves some out. This table holds fewer than 130,000 clones, around 74% found once. Sequenced: peripheral blood. These receptors came from an older woman with acute or convalescent COVID-19. Each CDR3 is given with its conserved first and last residue. A D gene is named only where the DNA matches it firmly. Rows give clone size only sometimes, using once, few, many, or a class for an expanded clone.

D gene	V gene	J gene	clone size	CDR3 DNA	CDR3 protein
-	TRBV5-1	TRBJ2-5	-	TGCGCCAGCAGCCAGTCTGGTACACAAGAGACCCAGTACTTC	CASSQSGTQETQYF
TRBD1	TRBV28	TRBJ2-7	-	TGTGCCAGCACGGACAGGGTACACGAGCAGTACTTC	CASTDRVHEQYF
-	TRBV24-1	TRBJ2-1	once	TGTGCCACCAGGGTGGTGGGGAGCTCCTACAATGAGCAGTTCTTC	CATRVVGSSYNEQFF
-	TRBV4-3	TRBJ1-1	once	TGCGCCAGCAGCCGGTGGGCAGGAGGAAGTACTGAAGCTTTCTTT	CASSRWAGGSTEAFF
-	TRBV3-1/TRBV3-2	TRBJ2-7	-	TGTGCCAGCAGCCAAGACAGGCGCGAGCAGTACTTC	CASSQDRREQYF
TRBD1	TRBV4-3	TRBJ2-1	-	TGCGCCAGCAGCCAAGATCATAGGACAGGGGGCTACGGTGAGCAGTTCTTC	CASSQDHRTGGYGEQFF
TRBD2	TRBV12-5	TRBJ2-1	-	TGTGCTAGTGGTCGGGACTTCTGGACTAGCGGGGGGACCCCGAGCTCCTACAATGAGCAGTTCTTC	CASGRDFWTSGGTPSSYNEQFF
-	TRBV4-3	TRBJ1-6	medium-sized	TGCGCCAGCAGCCAAGACTCCGGCCCCGGGAATTCACCCCTCCACTTT	CASSQDSGPGNSPLHF
-	TRBV4-3	TRBJ1-1	-	TGCGCCAGCAGCCCACAAAGAGGTACTGAAGCTTTCTTT	CASSPQRGTEAFF
TRBD1	TRBV28	TRBJ2-5	-	TGTGCCAGCAGTTTCCACAGGGGTCTTCAAGAGACCCAGTACTTC	CASSFHRGLQETQYF
-	TRBV6-5	TRBJ2-2	few	TGTGCCAGCAGTCTAGACAGGGACTTAAGGGAGCTGTTTTTT	CASSLDRDLRELFF
TRBD1	TRBV5-4	TRBJ1-6	-	TGTGCCAGCAGCTTACAGGGGGCGGCTTCACCCCTCCACTTT	CASSLQGAASPLHF
TRBD1	TRBV2	TRBJ1-3	-	TGTGCCAGCATGGGGACAGGGGGCATCGGAAACACCATATATTTT	CASMGTGGIGNTIYF
TRBD2	TRBV5-1	TRBJ2-1	few	TGCGCCAGCAGCTTTCGGACTAGCGGGGGCAAGAATGAGCAGTTCTTC	CASSFRTSGGKNEQFF
TRBD1	TRBV10-3	TRBJ1-2	-	TGTGCCATCAGCAAAGGGGGGACAGGCGACTATGGCTACACCTTC	CAISKGGTGDYGYTF
TRBD1	TRBV6-5	TRBJ2-2	-	TGTGCCAGCAGCGGACAGGGGGCCGCCGGGGAGCTGTTTTTT	CASSGQGAAGELFF
-	TRBV30	TRBJ1-5	-	TGTGCCTGGAGTGGACAGTCACATCAGCCCCAGCATTTT	CAWSGQSHQPQHF
TRBD1	TRBV9	TRBJ1-4	-	TGTGCCATCAGGTGTGGGACAGGGGTCGAAAAACTGTTTTTT	CAIRCGTGVEKLFF
TRBD1	TRBV6-5	TRBJ1-2	few	TGTGCCAGCAGCCCCGACAGGGTCATTGGCTACACCTTC	CASSPDRVIGYTF
TRBD1	TRBV29-1	TRBJ1-1	-	TGCAGCGTTTGGGACAGAAGAGGGAACACTGAAGCTTTCTTT	CSVWDRRGNTEAFF
-	TRBV24-1	TRBJ1-3	once	TGTGCCACCAGTGATGGCCCAGGCACCATATATTTT	CATSDGPGTIYF
TRBD1	TRBV5-1	TRBJ1-5	-	TGCGCCAGCAGCTTGACAGGGGGATATCAGCCCCAGCATTTT	CASSLTGGYQPQHF
TRBD1	TRBV19	TRBJ1-1	-	TGTGCCACCGCCCCAGGGGGCAGGCAAGCTTTCTTT	CATAPGGRQAFF
TRBD1	TRBV11-1	TRBJ1-1	-	TGTGCCAGCAGCCCCGACAGGGGGCAGGCTTTCTTT	CASSPDRGQAFF
TRBD1	TRBV5-6	TRBJ2-1	-	TGTGCCAGCAGTTTCTGGACAGGACACAATGAGCAGTTCTTC	CASSFWTGHNEQFF
TRBD1	TRBV5-1	TRBJ2-5	few	TGCGCCAGCAGCTTGGCCGGGACAGGGGGGGAGACCCAGTACTTC	CASSLAGTGGETQYF
TRBD2	TRBV4-3	TRBJ2-7	-	TGCGCCAGCAGCCAAGGGCTAGCGGGGGCTGGTTACGAGCAGTACTTC	CASSQGLAGAGYEQYF